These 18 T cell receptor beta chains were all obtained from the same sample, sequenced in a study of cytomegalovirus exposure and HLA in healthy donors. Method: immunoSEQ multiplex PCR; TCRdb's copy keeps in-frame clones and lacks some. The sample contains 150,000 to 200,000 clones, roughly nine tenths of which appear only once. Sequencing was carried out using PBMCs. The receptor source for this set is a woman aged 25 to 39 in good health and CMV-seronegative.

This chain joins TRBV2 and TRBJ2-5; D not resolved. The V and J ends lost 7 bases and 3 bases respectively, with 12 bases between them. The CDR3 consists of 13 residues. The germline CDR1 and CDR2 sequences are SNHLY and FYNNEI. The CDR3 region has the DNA TGTGCCAGCACCCCGGACCAGGAAGAGACCCAGTACTTC. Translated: CASTPDQEETQYF.

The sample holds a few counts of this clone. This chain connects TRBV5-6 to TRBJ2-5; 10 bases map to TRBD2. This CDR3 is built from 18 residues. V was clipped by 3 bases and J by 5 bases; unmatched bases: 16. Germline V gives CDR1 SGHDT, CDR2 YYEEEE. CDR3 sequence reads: CASSSGHGAGGPAETQYF. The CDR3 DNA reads TGTGCCAGCAGCTCTGGCCATGGAGCGGGGGGGCCAGCGGAGACCCAGTACTTC.

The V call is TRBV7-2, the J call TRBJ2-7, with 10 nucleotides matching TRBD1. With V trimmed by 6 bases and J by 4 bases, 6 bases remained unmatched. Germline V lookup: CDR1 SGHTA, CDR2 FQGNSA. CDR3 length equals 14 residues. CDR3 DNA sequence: TGTGCCAGCAGAGGAGGGACAGGGGAGTACGAGCAGTACTTC. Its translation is CASRGGTGEYEQYF. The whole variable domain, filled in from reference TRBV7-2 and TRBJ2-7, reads GAGVSQSPSNKVTEKGKDVELRCDPISGHTALYWYRQSLGQGLEFLIYFQGNSAPDKSGLPSDRFSAERTGGSVSTLTIQRTQQEDSAVYLCASRGGTGEYEQYFGPGTRLTVT.

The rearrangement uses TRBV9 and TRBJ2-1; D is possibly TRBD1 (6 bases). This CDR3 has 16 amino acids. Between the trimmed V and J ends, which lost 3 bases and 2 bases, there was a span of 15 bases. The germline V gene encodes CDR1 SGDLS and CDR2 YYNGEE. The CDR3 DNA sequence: TGTGCCAGCAGCGGGGGGCCAGGGATGGCCTACAATGAGCAGTTCTTC. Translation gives CASSGGPGMAYNEQFF.

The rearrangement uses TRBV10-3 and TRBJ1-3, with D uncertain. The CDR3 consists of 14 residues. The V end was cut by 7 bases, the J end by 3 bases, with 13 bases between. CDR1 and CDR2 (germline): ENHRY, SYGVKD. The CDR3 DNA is TGTGCCATCACCGAATCCGGCGGTGGAAACACCATATATTTT. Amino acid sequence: CAITESGGGNTIYF.

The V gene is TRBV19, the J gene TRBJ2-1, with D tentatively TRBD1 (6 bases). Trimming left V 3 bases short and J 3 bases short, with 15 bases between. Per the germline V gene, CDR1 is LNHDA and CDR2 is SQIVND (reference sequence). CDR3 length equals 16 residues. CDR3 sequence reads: CASSMTAGDDYNEQFF. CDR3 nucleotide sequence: TGTGCCAGTAGTATGACCGCAGGGGACGACTACAATGAGCAGTTCTTC.

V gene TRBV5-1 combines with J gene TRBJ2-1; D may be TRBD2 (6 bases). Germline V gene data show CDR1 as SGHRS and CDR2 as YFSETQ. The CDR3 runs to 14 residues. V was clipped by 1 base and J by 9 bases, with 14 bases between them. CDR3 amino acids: CASSLLAGTSEQFF. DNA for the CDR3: TGCGCCAGCAGCTTGTTGGCGGGAACCTCTGAGCAGTTCTTC.

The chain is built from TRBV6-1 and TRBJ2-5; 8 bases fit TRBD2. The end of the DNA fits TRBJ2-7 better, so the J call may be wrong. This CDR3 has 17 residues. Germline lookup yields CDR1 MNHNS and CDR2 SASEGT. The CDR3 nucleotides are TGTGCCAGCAGTGTACTGACAGATGGCGCGGGGGGCGGCGAGCAGTACTTC. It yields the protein CASSVLTDGAGGGEQYF.

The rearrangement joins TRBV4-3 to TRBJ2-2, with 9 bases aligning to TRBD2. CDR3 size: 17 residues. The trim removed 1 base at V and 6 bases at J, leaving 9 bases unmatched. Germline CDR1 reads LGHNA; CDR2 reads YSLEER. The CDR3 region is CASSQASGKGPPGELFF. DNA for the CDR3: TGCGCCAGCAGCCAAGCTAGCGGGAAGGGGCCTCCCGGGGAGCTGTTTTTT.

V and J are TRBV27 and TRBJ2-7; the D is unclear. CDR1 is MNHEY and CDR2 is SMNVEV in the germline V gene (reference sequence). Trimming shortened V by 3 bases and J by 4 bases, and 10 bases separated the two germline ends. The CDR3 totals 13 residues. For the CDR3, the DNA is TGTGCCAGCAGTTTGGTAGGGCGATACGAGCAGTACTTC. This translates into CASSLVGRYEQYF.

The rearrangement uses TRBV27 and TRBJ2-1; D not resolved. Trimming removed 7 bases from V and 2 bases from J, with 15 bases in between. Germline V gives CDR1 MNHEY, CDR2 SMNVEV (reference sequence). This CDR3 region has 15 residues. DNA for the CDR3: TGTGCCAGCATTTCGGGCAGACCGCCCTACAATGAGCAGTTCTTC. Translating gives CASISGRPPYNEQFF.

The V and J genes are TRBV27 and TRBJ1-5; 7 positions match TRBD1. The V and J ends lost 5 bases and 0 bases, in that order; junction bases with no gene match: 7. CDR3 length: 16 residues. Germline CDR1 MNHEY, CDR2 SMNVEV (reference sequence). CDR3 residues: CASSLGGGHSNQPQHF. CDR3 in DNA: TGTGCCAGCAGTCTGGGAGGGGGCCATAGCAATCAGCCCCAGCATTTT.

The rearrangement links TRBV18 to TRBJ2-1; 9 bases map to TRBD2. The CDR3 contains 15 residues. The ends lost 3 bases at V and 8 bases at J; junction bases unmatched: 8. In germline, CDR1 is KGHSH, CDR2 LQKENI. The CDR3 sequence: CASSPAGGPSDEQFF. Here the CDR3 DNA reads TGTGCCAGCTCACCCGCGGGAGGGCCCTCGGATGAGCAGTTCTTC.

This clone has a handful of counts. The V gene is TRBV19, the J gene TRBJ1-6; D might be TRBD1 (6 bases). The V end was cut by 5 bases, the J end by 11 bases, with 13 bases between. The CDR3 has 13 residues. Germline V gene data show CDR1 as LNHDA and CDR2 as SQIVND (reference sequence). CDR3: CASSSQGRTPLHF. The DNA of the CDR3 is TGTGCCAGTAGTTCACAGGGAAGGACACCCCTCCACTTT.

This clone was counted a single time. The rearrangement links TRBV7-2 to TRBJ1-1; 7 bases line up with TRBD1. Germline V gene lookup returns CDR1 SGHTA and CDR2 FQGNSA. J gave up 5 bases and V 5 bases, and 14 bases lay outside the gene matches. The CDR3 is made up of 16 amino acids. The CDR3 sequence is CASSLQGLGLLTEAFF. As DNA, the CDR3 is TGTGCCAGCAGCCTACAGGGGTTGGGTTTACTTACTGAAGCTTTCTTT.

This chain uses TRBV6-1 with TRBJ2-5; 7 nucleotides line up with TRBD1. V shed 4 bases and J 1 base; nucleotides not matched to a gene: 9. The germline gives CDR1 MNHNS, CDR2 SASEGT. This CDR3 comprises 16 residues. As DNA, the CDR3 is TGTGCCAGCAGTGTGAGACAGGGCTATACCCAAGAGACCCAGTACTTC. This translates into CASSVRQGYTQETQYF.

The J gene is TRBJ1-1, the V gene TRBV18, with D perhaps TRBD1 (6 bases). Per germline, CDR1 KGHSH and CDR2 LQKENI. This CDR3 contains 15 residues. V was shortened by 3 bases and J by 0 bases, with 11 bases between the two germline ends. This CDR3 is CASSPNTGMNTEAFF. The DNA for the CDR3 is TGTGCCAGCTCACCTAACACAGGGATGAACACTGAAGCTTTCTTT.

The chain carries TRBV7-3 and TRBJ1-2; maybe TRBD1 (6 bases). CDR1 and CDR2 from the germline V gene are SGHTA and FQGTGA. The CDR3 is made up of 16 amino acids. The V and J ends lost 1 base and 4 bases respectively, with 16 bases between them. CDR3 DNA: TGTGCCAGCAGCTTAATCAGAGCAGGGGAAGGCTATGGCTACACCTTC. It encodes CASSLIRAGEGYGYTF.